This T cell receptor beta chain was captured by sequencing in a study of Graves' ophthalmopathy and Graves' hyperthyroidism. On this clonotype: Its antigen is unidentified. The junction departs from germline at one end; a sequencing error may be responsible.

This CDR3 comprises 15 residues. The germline V gene encodes CDR1 LNHDA and CDR2 SQIVND (reference sequence). Study results and caveats: With 70.59% sensitivity and 72% to 80% specificity, the model predicted ophthalmopathy progression.

TCR beta CDR3 amplification used RNA transcripts. RT-PCR with HTBI primers came first, then second-round multiplex PCR. TCRdb itself ran the multiplex PCR reads through MiXCR, one entry per CDR3 protein. The sample has around 51,000 distinct CDR3 sequences, about 50% seen once. The receptor was isolated from an adult man with Graves' ophthalmopathy. The sequenced sample was peripheral blood. The chain joins TRBV19 to TRBJ1-1; D remains unclear. CDR3 protein: CSSSIRKKPNTEAFF. DNA of the CDR3: TGTTCCAGTAGTATTCGTAAGAAACCGAACACTGAAGCTTTCTTT.